This T cell receptor beta chain was captured in a study of cytotoxic CD8 clonotypes in ibrutinib-treated CLL. Whole-study context: Once patients had received a median around 12 months of treatment, range 6 to 36, response samples were obtained. Productive templates averaged 255,043 per sample, and productive rearrangements 90,000 to 100,000. Study-wide points: Baseline clonality was higher than in age-matched healthy donors and moved in step with circulating CD8+ T-cell counts.

The protocol was immunoSEQ multiplex PCR, while the TCRdb copy is restricted to in-frame clones and leaves out a portion. The sample has approximately 350,000 clones, approximately 67% seen once. This clone was seen a handful of times. The antigen is undetermined. The sample in question was PBMCs, obtained after 36 months of ibrutinib treatment. The receptor's source is a human donor with chronic lymphocytic leukemia.

The CDR3 protein is CASSLARGPGGNTIYF. The DNA of the CDR3 is TGCGCCAGCAGCTTGGCCAGAGGGCCAGGTGGAAACACCATATATTTT. The chain has TRBV5-1 and TRBJ1-3; unclear D gene. The CDR3 runs to 16 residues. V was pared by 0 bases and J by 3 bases, with 13 bases between. Germline V gives CDR1 SGHRS, CDR2 YFSETQ.